These T cell receptor beta chains were read from a single sample in a study of PD-L1 blockade in urothelial cancer. This table comes from immunoSEQ multiplex PCR, and its TCRdb copy is limited to in-frame clones, with some not included. The table has about 52,000 clones, 84% seen once; the top ten hold 1% to 1.5%. The starting material was PBMCs, obtained around atezolizumab (anti-PD-L1) treatment. Receptors were obtained from a man in his fifties with urothelial cancer. The CDR3 runs from the conserved cysteine through the conserved F or W. D genes are given only for firm matches.

>TRBV5-1|TRBJ1-1|-|14
CASSLSNLNTEAFF
>TRBV5-4|TRBJ1-4|TRBD1|15
CASSPGTGINEKLFF
>TRBV9|TRBJ2-3|-|17
CASSVIPVVSVTDTQYF
>TRBV19|TRBJ2-5|TRBD1|15
CASSLGTANQETQYF
>TRBV19|TRBJ1-5|TRBD1|16
CASSRAGGSGNQPQHF
>TRBV12-5|TRBJ1-2|-|12
CASGQGSYGYTF
>TRBV7-9|TRBJ2-1|-|12
CASSRLDNEQFF
>TRBV7-9|TRBJ1-1|TRBD1|17
CASSSRQGARMNTEAFF
>TRBV7-9|TRBJ2-5|TRBD1|14
CASKGQGARETQYF
>TRBV28|TRBJ2-7|TRBD2|14
CASSLTGLAIEQYF
>TRBV4-2|TRBJ1-1|-|13
CASSPQENTEAFF
>TRBV7-9|TRBJ2-2|-|15
CARGGGAVRTGELFF
>TRBV7-2|TRBJ2-7|-|15
CASSLKDRAGYEQYF
>TRBV28|TRBJ1-6|-|15
CASGTAPGSNSPLHF
>TRBV14|TRBJ2-1|-|14
CASSPRASEGEQFF
>TRBV9|TRBJ2-3|-|16
CASSVSGSSPTDTQYF
>TRBV6-5|TRBJ2-7|-|15
CASSRGPGQMREQYF
>TRBV7-2|TRBJ2-1|TRBD1|16
CASSLARDRGVHEQFF
>TRBV19|TRBJ2-6|-|19
CASSAPGGVLSSGANVLTF
>TRBV27|TRBJ2-7|-|13
CASSLMPGYEQYF
>TRBV9|TRBJ1-1|TRBD1|15
CASSSRTGMNTEAFF
>TRBV19|TRBJ1-1|TRBD1|14
CASSRNTGGNEAFF
>TRBV14|TRBJ2-3|TRBD2|16
CASSQGWRGASSTQYF
>TRBV28|TRBJ2-1|TRBD2|16
CASSIWAGVSYNEQFF
>TRBV19|TRBJ2-7|TRBD1|14
CASSQTGSTYEQYF
>TRBV29-1|TRBJ2-3|-|17
CSVDGTSSPGGTDTQYF
>TRBV2|TRBJ2-4|-|15
CASTAAAGSKNIQYF
>TRBV27|TRBJ2-7|TRBD1|15
CASSPGGRRSYEQYF
>TRBV28|TRBJ1-5|-|11
CASSSTFAQHF